This TCR beta chain was sequenced during a study of T-cell memory formation after mild COVID-19. Overall study findings and caveats: Researchers report contracting CD4+ clones mostly in CM and EM, with CD8+ clones in EMRA. Clones that shrank (day 15 to 85) were balanced CD4/CD8, whereas later expanders leaned CD4+. Some SARS-CoV-2-responding clones were already detected in memory before infection.

A few counts support this clonotype. Antigen unknown. 5'RACE primed at constant segments yielded TCR alpha and TCR beta cDNA libraries bearing sample barcodes and UMIs. One entry per CDR3 protein results from TCRdb running MiXCR on the 5' RACE reads. The profile shows hundreds of thousands of distinct CDR3 sequences, about a fifth of them singletons. CDR3 size: 14 residues. Germline assignment: CDR1 SGHTA and CDR2 FQGTGA. Trimming removed 5 bases from V and 2 bases from J, with 11 bases in between. The chain recombines TRBV7-3 with TRBJ2-3; D not certain. The sequence was collected from an adult woman who had mild COVID-19 (a few samples of this study predate the infection). Cell type and time point are not known. Sequencing was done on a sample of PBMCs or a T cell subset sorted from them (not recorded which). CDR3 nucleotide sequence: TGTGCCAGCAGCCCTCATCGGACCACAGATACGCAGTATTTT. Protein product: CASSPHRTTDTQYF. Full variable domain (remainder filled in from reference TRBV7-3 and TRBJ2-3): GAGVSQTPSNKVTEKGKYVELRCDPISGHTALYWYRQSLGQGPEFLIYFQGTGAADDSGLPNDRFFAVRPEGSVSTLKIQRTERGDSAVYLCASSPHRTTDTQYFGPGTRLTVL.